This TCR beta chain was profiled in a study of T-cell reconstitution after alpha-beta-depleted transplantation in children. As it was prepared, the TCRbeta library received unique molecular identifiers. TCRdb fed the PCR reads into MiXCR, producing one record per CDR3 protein. The sample contains fewer than 550,000 distinct CDR3 sequences, roughly a tenth of which appear only once. The V gene's germline CDR1 is SGHTA and CDR2 FQGNSA. The CDR3 sequence is 14 residues long. V dropped 1 base and J dropped 5 bases, with 12 bases sitting between them. This clonotype was seen ten or more times. Material: PBMCs from the stem cell graft donor, obtained from the stem cell graft. The rearrangement links TRBV7-2 to TRBJ2-7, with D perhaps TRBD2 (6 bases). The origin of this receptor is a human donor who donated a stem cell graft to a child with acute myeloid leukemia. The CDR3 region is CASSLDGSYNEQYF. The DNA for the CDR3 is TGTGCCAGCAGCTTAGACGGGAGTTACAACGAGCAGTACTTC.